The sequence of this T cell receptor beta chain was determined in a study of shared clonotypes between healthy human individuals. About the study: Each donor's CD4 naive and CD4 memory cells filled three plates apiece, CD8 naive two, and CD8 memory one.

This clone was detected only once. Its antigen is as yet unknown. V was clipped by 5 bases and J by 4 bases, with 17 bases between them. The CDR3 length is 16 residues. Germline V gene data show CDR1 as MNHEY and CDR2 as SMNVEV (reference sequence). Points from the study as a whole: Sorted-subset sequencing was shown by rarefaction to be incomplete despite large depth. Investigators collected only blood, and repertoires in tissues likely differ.

Data came from immunoSEQ multiplex PCR; TCRdb stores just in-frame clones and leaves some out. The data hold millions of clones, with around 93% observed a single time. Positive CCR7 selection of CD45RO-negative cells yielded the naive CD8 cells, and terminally differentiated effector memory CD45RA+ cells were excluded. The sequencing input was naive CD8+ T cells from PBMCs. The source of this sequence is a man aged 18-30 years in good health. Some clones in this sample may be carry-over from other donors' samples. V gene TRBV27 combines with J gene TRBJ1-4, with D hard to call. CDR3 residues: CASSTTQPRDNEKLFF. The CDR3 nucleotides read TGTGCCAGCAGTACGACCCAACCTCGGGATAATGAAAAACTGTTTTTT.